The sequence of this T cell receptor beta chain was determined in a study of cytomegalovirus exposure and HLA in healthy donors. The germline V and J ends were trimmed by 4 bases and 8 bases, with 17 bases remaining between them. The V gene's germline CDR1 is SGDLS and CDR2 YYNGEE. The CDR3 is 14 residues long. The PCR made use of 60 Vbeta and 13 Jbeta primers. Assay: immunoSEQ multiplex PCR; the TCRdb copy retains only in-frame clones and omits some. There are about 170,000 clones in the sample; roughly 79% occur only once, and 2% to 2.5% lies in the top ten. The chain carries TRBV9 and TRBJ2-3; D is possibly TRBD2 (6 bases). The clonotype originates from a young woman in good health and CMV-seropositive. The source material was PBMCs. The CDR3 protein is CASSLGAGSATQYF. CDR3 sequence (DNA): TGTGCCAGCAGCCTCGGTGCGGGAAGTGCTACGCAGTATTTT.